Listed below are T cell receptor beta chains from one sample, sequenced in a study of blood T cells in healthy people across ages. TCRdb re-derived calls from the 5' RACE reads in MiXCR, one entry per CDR3 protein. The data hold around 2 million distinct CDR3 sequences, with roughly 43% observed a single time. The sequencing sample was made of blood. These receptors originate from a human donor in good health. Both conserved end residues are part of each CDR3. D genes are given only for firm matches. Expanded clones get a size class; other rows say once, few or many, or leave the size out.

size: -
J: TRBJ2-1
D: TRBD2
V: TRBV4-3
DNA: TGCGCCAGCAGCCAACTAGCGGGGGAGAGCGAGCAGTTCTTC
CDR3: CASSQLAGESEQFF

size: -
J: TRBJ2-2
D: -
V: TRBV7-2
DNA: TGTGCCAGCAGCTTAGTTAGGGTCGTAGGGGAGCTGTTTTTT
CDR3: CASSLVRVVGELFF

size: -
J: TRBJ2-1
D: -
V: TRBV7-2
DNA: TGTGCCAGCAGCACTCACTACAATGAGCAGTTCTTC
CDR3: CASSTHYNEQFF

size: few
J: TRBJ2-5
D: TRBD2
V: TRBV7-2
DNA: TGTGCCAGCAGCTTAACGTTTATGACGGGACTAGTGGCTGAGACCCAGTACTTC
CDR3: CASSLTFMTGLVAETQYF

size: few
J: TRBJ2-1
D: TRBD1
V: TRBV7-2
DNA: TGTGCCAGCAGCGGGACCGGGACAGGGTTAGATGAGCAGTTCTTC
CDR3: CASSGTGTGLDEQFF

size: once
J: TRBJ1-2
D: -
V: TRBV20-1
DNA: TGCAGTGCTCGCACTAGTAGCGGAGGGATCGGCTACACCTTC
CDR3: CSARTSSGGIGYTF

size: few
J: TRBJ1-2
D: TRBD1
V: TRBV29-1
DNA: TGCAGCGCTTACAGGGGAGGCTATGGCTACACCTTC
CDR3: CSAYRGGYGYTF

size: -
J: TRBJ1-5
D: -
V: TRBV6-1
DNA: TGTGCCAGCAGTAGTCAGGGTCGTAATCAGCCCCAGCATTTT
CDR3: CASSSQGRNQPQHF

size: few
J: TRBJ2-3
D: -
V: TRBV4-3
DNA: TGCGCCAGCAGCCCGAAGCGAAGAGATACGCAGTATTTT
CDR3: CASSPKRRDTQYF

size: -
J: TRBJ2-4
D: -
V: TRBV6-6
DNA: TGTGCCAGCAATAGGGGCATTCAGTACTTC
CDR3: CASNRGIQYF

size: -
J: TRBJ2-3
D: -
V: TRBV5-1
DNA: TGCGCCAGCAGCTTGAGGGGTTTTAGTATGGATACGCAGTATTTT
CDR3: CASSLRGFSMDTQYF

size: -
J: TRBJ2-1
D: TRBD2
V: TRBV4-3
DNA: TGCGCCAGCAGCCAATTTGGGACTAGCGGGCCAGTATACCCTAACAATGAGCAGTTCTTC
CDR3: CASSQFGTSGPVYPNNEQFF

size: few
J: TRBJ1-1
D: -
V: TRBV12-3/TRBV12-4
DNA: TGTGCCAGCAGTTTGCAGGTGGGGCTGAACACTGAAGCTTTCTTT
CDR3: CASSLQVGLNTEAFF

size: -
J: TRBJ2-5
D: TRBD2
V: TRBV12-3/TRBV12-4
DNA: TGTGCCAGCAGTAAGGGGACTAGCGGCCAAGAGACCCAGTACTTC
CDR3: CASSKGTSGQETQYF

size: -
J: TRBJ1-4
D: -
V: TRBV7-9
DNA: TGTGCCAGCAGCTTAGCCGAGGGGGTTCGGGAAAAACTGTTTTTT
CDR3: CASSLAEGVREKLFF

size: many
J: TRBJ2-3
D: TRBD2
V: TRBV4-1
DNA: TGCGCCAGCAGCCGGCTAGCGGATCCAGATACGCAGTATTTT
CDR3: CASSRLADPDTQYF

size: few
J: TRBJ1-5
D: -
V: TRBV6-2/TRBV6-3
DNA: TGTGCCAGCAGTGCTCGAAATCAGCCCCAGCATTTT
CDR3: CASSARNQPQHF

size: -
J: TRBJ2-1
D: -
V: TRBV20-1
DNA: TGCAGTGCTAGAGTTGGGCGGGGGCTAAATGAGCAGTTCTTC
CDR3: CSARVGRGLNEQFF

size: -
J: TRBJ1-6
D: -
V: TRBV19
DNA: TGTGCCAGTAGTACCCACAGGGCATCCTATAATTCACCCCTCCACTTT
CDR3: CASSTHRASYNSPLHF

size: -
J: TRBJ2-3
D: -
V: TRBV28
DNA: TGTGCCAGCAGTCCGATTGAACGGACAGGCACAGATACGCAGTATTTT
CDR3: CASSPIERTGTDTQYF

size: -
J: TRBJ1-1
D: -
V: TRBV5-5
DNA: TGTGCCAGCAGCTTGTCTAGGAGGCTGAAGAACACTGAAGCTTTCTTT
CDR3: CASSLSRRLKNTEAFF

size: -
J: TRBJ1-2
D: -
V: TRBV27
DNA: TGTGCCAGCAGTCCGTACACCTTCGGAGGAGGAGGCTACACCTTC
CDR3: CASSPYTFGGGGYTF

size: few
J: TRBJ2-1
D: -
V: TRBV5-1
DNA: TGCGCCAGCAGCTTGGCTACTGCAGTATCCTACAATGAGCAGTTCTTC
CDR3: CASSLATAVSYNEQFF

size: -
J: TRBJ2-5
D: -
V: TRBV15
DNA: TGTGCCACCACCCCGGACAGCCAAGAGACCCAGTACTTC
CDR3: CATTPDSQETQYF

size: -
J: TRBJ2-7
D: -
V: TRBV4-3
DNA: TGCGCCAACAGCCAAGTGTATCCTTACGAGCAGTACTTC
CDR3: CANSQVYPYEQYF

size: few
J: TRBJ2-3
D: TRBD2
V: TRBV7-2
DNA: TGTGCCAGCAGCTTAAGTGCCGGTCTAGCGGGGATCCTCAGCACAGATACGCAGTATTTT
CDR3: CASSLSAGLAGILSTDTQYF

size: few
J: TRBJ2-7
D: TRBD1
V: TRBV20-1
DNA: TGCAGTGCTAGGGGATGGACAGGAGCATACGAGCAGTACTTC
CDR3: CSARGWTGAYEQYF

size: -
J: TRBJ1-6
D: -
V: TRBV12-5
DNA: TGTGCTAGTGGTCCAGGGCAGTATTCACCCCTCCACTTT
CDR3: CASGPGQYSPLHF

size: once
J: TRBJ2-1
D: TRBD2
V: TRBV7-3
DNA: TGTGCCAGCAGCATCCAACTAGCGGGAGGGAACAATGAGCAGTTCTTC
CDR3: CASSIQLAGGNNEQFF

size: -
J: TRBJ2-7
D: -
V: TRBV20-1
DNA: TGCAGTGCTAGAGCGGGGCAGCTAGGACGCCACGAGCAGTACTTC
CDR3: CSARAGQLGRHEQYF

size: -
J: TRBJ1-5
D: -
V: TRBV12-3/TRBV12-4
DNA: TGTGCCAGCAGACACACAGATCAGCCCCAGCATTTT
CDR3: CASRHTDQPQHF

size: -
J: TRBJ2-7
D: -
V: TRBV6-2/TRBV6-3
DNA: TGTGCCAGCAGTTCGCGCAGAAGCGAGCAGTACTTC
CDR3: CASSSRRSEQYF

size: -
J: TRBJ1-2
D: -
V: TRBV10-3
DNA: TGTGCCATCAGTGATGACACAATCGGCTACACCTTC
CDR3: CAISDDTIGYTF

size: few
J: TRBJ1-1
D: -
V: TRBV5-1
DNA: TGCGCCAGCAGCTTCGGGGTCACCGCCCCCACGTCAGCTTTCTTT
CDR3: CASSFGVTAPTSAFF

size: -
J: TRBJ2-5
D: -
V: TRBV3-1
DNA: TGTGCCAGCAGCCATCTGGAAGAGACCCAGTACTTC
CDR3: CASSHLEETQYF

size: few
J: TRBJ2-6
D: -
V: TRBV7-2
DNA: TGTGCCAGCAGCTCCCAGGTCTGGGCCAACGTCCTGACTTTC
CDR3: CASSSQVWANVLTF

size: -
J: TRBJ2-7
D: -
V: TRBV5-1
DNA: TGCGCCAGCAGCGCCTACAGGGCCGACTCCTACGAGCAGTACTTC
CDR3: CASSAYRADSYEQYF

size: -
J: TRBJ1-1
D: -
V: TRBV29-1
DNA: TGCAGCGTTGGATTACAGTGGACGAACACTGAAGCTTTCTTT
CDR3: CSVGLQWTNTEAFF

size: -
J: TRBJ2-1
D: TRBD2
V: TRBV11-2
DNA: TGTGTCAGCAGCTCCCCAGCGGGGGGCTCCTACAATGAGCAGTTCTTC
CDR3: CVSSSPAGGSYNEQFF